This T cell receptor (beta chain) was observed in a study of T-cell reconstitution after alpha-beta-depleted transplantation in children. This clonotype was detected only a few times. Per the germline V gene, CDR1 is SGHRS and CDR2 is YFSETQ. This CDR3 has 13 residues. V gave up 7 bases and J gave up 2 bases; unmatched junction bases: 3. During its preparation, the TCRbeta library received unique molecular identifiers. MiXCR, run by TCRdb on the PCR reads, gives a single entry per CDR3 protein. Of 640,000 or so distinct CDR3 sequences in the sample, approximately 15% were seen once. V and J are TRBV5-1 and TRBJ2-1, with 7 bases fitting TRBD1. The receptor was isolated from a human donor who donated a stem cell graft to a child with acute myeloid leukemia. This sample comprised PBMCs from the stem cell graft donor, obtained from the stem cell graft. Here the CDR3 reads CASAQGPYNEQFF. CDR3 in DNA: TGCGCCAGCGCACAGGGGCCCTACAATGAGCAGTTCTTC.